The clone carrying this T cell receptor beta chain has ten or more counts. Each CDR3 protein is one row after TCRdb ran MiXCR on the RT-PCR reads. The table has 500,000 to 600,000 distinct CDR3 sequences, about 14% seen once. This entry belongs to a study of response to subunit inactivated influenza vaccine. CDR1 and CDR2 from the germline V gene are SGDLS and YYNGEE. V was pared by 2 bases and J by 0 bases, with 6 bases between. The CDR3 runs to 15 residues. The chain joins TRBV9 to TRBJ2-6, with D tentatively TRBD2 (5 bases). The TCR sequence derives from a man in his fifties who received an inactivated influenza vaccine. Sequences were derived from PBMCs from blood, sampled 12 days after vaccination. The CDR3 DNA is TGTGCCAGCAGCGTTGCGGGCTCTGGGGCCAACGTCCTGACTTTC. Its protein is CASSVAGSGANVLTF.